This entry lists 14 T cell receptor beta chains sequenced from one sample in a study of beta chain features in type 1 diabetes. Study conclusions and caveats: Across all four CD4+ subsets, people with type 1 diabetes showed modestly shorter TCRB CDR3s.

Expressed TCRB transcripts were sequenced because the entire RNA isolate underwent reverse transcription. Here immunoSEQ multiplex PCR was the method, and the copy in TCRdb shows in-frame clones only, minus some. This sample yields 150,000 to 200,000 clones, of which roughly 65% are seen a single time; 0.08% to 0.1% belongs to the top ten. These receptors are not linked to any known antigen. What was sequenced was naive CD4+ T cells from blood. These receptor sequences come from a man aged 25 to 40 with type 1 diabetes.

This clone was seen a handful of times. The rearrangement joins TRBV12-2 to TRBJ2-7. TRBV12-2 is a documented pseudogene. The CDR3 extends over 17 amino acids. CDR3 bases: TGTGCAAGTCGCTTATCCCATGTCCGGAAACCTTCCTACGAGCAGTACTTC. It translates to CASRLSHVRKPSYEQYF.

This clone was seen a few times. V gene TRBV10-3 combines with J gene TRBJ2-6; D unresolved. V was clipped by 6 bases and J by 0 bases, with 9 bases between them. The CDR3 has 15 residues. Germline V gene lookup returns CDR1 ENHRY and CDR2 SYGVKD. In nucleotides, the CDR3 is TGTGCCATCAGCCCAGGCTTCTCTGGGGCCAACGTCCTGACTTTC. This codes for CAISPGFSGANVLTF.

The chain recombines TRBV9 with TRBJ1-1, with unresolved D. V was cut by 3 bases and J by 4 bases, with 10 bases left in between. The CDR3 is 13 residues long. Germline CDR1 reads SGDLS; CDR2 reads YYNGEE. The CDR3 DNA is TGTGCCAGCAGCGCTCAAGGCCGCACTGAAGCTTTCTTT. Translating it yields CASSAQGRTEAFF.

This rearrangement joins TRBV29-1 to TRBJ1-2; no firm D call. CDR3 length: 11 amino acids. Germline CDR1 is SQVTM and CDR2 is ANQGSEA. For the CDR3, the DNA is TGCAGTACCGTGGCTAACTATGGCTACACCTTC. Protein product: CSTVANYGYTF.

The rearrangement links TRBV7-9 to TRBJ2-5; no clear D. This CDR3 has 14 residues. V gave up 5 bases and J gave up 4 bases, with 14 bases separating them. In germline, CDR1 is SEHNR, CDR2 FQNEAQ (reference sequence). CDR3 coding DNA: TGTGCCAGCAGCATAGGCCAAGGAAGAGAGACCCAGTACTTC. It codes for CASSIGQGRETQYF. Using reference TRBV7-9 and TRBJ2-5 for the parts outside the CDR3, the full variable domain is DTGVSQNPRHKITKRGQNVTFRCDPISEHNRLYWYRQTLGQGPEFLTYFQNEAQLEKSRLLSDRFSAERPKGSFSTLEIQRTEQGDSAMYLCASSIGQGRETQYFGPGTRLLVL.

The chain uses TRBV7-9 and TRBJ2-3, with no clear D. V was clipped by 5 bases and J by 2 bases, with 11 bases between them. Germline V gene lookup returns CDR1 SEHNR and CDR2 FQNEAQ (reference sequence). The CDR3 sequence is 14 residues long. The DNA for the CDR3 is TGTGCCAGCAGCCCCCTCCTTCACACAGATACGCAGTATTTT. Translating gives CASSPLLHTDTQYF.

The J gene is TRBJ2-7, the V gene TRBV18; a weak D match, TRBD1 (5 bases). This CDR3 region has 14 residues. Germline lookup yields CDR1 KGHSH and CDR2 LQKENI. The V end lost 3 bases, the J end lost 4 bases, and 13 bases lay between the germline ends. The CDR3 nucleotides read TGTGCCAGCTCACCGGGCAGGGATCCATACGAGCAGTACTTC. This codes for CASSPGRDPYEQYF. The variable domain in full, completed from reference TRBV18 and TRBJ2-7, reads NAGVMQNPRHLVRRRGQEARLRCSPMKGHSHVYWYRQLPEEGLKFMVYLQKENIIDESGMPKERFSAEFPKEGPSILRIQQVVRGDSAAYFCASSPGRDPYEQYFGPGTRLTVT.

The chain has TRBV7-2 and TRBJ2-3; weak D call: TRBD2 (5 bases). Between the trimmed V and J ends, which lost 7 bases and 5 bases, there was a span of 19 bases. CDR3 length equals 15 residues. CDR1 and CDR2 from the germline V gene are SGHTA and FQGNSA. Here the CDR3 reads CASTRGGGRVDTQYF. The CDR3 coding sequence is TGTGCCAGCACAAGAGGTGGAGGTAGGGTAGATACGCAGTATTTT.

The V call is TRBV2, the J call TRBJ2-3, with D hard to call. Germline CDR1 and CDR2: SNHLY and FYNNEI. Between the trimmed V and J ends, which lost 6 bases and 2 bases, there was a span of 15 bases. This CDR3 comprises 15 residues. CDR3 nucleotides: TGTGCCAGCAGCGACTTCCTCGGCACCACAGATACGCAGTATTTT. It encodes CASSDFLGTTDTQYF. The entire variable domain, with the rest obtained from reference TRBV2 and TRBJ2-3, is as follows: EPEVTQTPSHQVTQMGQEVILRCVPISNHLYFYWYRQILGQKVEFLVSFYNNEISEKSEIFDDQFSVERPDGSNFTLKIRSTKLEDSAMYFCASSDFLGTTDTQYFGPGTRLTVL.

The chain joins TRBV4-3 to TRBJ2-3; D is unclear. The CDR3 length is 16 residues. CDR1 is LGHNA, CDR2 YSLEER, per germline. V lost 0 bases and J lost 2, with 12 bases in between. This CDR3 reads CASSQELVDFTDTQYF. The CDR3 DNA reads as TGCGCCAGCAGCCAAGAGTTGGTAGACTTCACAGATACGCAGTATTTT.

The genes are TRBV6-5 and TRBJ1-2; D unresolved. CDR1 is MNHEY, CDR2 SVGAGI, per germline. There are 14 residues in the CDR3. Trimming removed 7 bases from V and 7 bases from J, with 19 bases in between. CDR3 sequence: CASTQAGPRSGYTF. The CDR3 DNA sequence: TGTGCCAGCACCCAGGCTGGGCCCCGGAGTGGCTACACCTTC.

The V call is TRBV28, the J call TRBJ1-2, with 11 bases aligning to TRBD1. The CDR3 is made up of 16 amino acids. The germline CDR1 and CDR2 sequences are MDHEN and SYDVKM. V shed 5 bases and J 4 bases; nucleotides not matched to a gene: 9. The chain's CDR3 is CASSTGQGAFVYGYTF. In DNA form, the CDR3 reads TGTGCCAGCAGTACCGGACAGGGGGCCTTCGTCTATGGCTACACCTTC.

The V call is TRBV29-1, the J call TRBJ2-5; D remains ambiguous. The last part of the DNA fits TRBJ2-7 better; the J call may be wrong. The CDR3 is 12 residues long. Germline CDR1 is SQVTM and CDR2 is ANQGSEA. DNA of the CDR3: TGCAGCGTCCGTGACGGGCTCCCCGAGCAGTACTTC. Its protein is CSVRDGLPEQYF.

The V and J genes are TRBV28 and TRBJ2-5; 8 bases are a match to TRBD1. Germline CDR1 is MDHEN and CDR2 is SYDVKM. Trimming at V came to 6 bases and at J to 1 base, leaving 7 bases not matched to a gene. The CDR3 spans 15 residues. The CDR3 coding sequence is TGTGCCAGCAGCAATGGACAGGGAGGCCAAGAGACCCAGTACTTC. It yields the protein CASSNGQGGQETQYF.